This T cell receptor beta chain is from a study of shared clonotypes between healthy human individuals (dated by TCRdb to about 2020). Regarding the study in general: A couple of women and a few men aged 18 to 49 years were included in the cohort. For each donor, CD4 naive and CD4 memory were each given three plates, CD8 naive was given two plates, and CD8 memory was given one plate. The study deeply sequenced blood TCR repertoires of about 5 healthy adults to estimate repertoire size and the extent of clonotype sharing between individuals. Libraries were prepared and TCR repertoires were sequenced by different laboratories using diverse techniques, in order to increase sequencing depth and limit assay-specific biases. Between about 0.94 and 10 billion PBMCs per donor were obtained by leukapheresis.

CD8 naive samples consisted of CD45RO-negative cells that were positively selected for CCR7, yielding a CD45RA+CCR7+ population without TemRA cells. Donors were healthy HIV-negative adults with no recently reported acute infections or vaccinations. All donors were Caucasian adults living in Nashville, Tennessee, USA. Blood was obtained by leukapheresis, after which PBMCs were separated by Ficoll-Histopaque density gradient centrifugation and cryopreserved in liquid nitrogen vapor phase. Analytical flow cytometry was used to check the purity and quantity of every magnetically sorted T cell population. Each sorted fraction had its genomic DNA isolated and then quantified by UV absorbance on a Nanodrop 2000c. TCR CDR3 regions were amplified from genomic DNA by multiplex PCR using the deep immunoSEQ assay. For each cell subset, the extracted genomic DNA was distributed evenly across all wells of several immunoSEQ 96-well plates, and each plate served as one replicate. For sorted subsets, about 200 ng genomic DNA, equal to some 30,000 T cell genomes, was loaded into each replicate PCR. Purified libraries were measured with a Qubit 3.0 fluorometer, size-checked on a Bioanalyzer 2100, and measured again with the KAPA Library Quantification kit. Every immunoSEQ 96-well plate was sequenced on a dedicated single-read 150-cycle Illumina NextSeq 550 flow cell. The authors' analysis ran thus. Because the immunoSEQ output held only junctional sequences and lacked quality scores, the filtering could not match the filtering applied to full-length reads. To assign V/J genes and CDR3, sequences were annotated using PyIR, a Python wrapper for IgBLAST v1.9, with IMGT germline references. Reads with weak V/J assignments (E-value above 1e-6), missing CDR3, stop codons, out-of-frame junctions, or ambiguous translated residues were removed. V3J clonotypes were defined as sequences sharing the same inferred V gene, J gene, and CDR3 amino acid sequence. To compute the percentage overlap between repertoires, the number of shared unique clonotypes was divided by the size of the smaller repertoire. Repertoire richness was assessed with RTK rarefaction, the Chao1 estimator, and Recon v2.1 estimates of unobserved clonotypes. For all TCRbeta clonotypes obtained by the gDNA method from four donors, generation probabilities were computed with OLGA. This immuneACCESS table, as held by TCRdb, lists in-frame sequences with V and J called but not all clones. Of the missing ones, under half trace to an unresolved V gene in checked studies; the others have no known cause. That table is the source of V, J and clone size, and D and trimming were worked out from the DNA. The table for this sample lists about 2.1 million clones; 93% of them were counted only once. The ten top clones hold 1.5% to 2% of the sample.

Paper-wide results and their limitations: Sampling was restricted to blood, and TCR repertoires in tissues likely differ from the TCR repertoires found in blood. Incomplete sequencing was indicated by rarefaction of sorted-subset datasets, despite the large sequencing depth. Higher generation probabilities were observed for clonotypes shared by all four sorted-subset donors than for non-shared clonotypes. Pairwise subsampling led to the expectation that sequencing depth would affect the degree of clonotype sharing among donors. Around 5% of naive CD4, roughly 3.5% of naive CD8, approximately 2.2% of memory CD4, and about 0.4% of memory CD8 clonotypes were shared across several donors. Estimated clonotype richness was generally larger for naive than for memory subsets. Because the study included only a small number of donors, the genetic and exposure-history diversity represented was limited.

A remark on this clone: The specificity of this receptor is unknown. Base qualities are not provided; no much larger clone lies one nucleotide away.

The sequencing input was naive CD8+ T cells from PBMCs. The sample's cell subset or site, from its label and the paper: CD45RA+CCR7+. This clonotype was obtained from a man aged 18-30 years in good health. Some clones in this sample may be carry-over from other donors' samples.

The DNA sequence is TGTGCCAGCAGCTTAGGCGACAGGGGGGACACCGGGGAGCTGTTTTTT. This translates into CASSLGDRGDTGELFF. The chain links TRBV7-6 with TRBJ2-2; 9 central nucleotides agree with TRBD1. CDR1 and CDR2 are drawn from the germline V gene: SGHVS, FNYEAQ. The germline V and J ends show losses of 1 base and 3 bases respectively, and no gene match explains 3 bases of the junction. The CDR3 numbers 16 residues from cysteine through phenylalanine. Only the CDR3 region is kept as DNA, spanning 48 bases read in frame from base 1.